Each of the 8 T cell receptor beta chains below was sequenced from the same sample in a study of CD8+ T cells in alopecia areata. RNA was extracted and reverse transcribed into cDNA as the sequencing template. Generated by immunoSEQ multiplex PCR, the TCRdb table keeps only in-frame clones and is missing some. The repertoire consists of hundreds of thousands of clones, with about two thirds occurring once and the leading ten covering around 1.2%. The material was CD4+ T cells sorted from blood, obtained at week 0. The source of these receptors is a human donor with alopecia areata.

CDR3: CASSGQHNQPQHF. CDR3 DNA: TGTGCCAGCAGTGGACAACACAATCAGCCCCAGCATTTT. The chain links TRBV27 to TRBJ1-5, with D possibly matching TRBD1 (5 bases). V gave up 5 bases and J gave up 3 bases, with 8 bases separating them. Germline loops: CDR1 MNHEY, CDR2 SMNVEV (reference sequence). The CDR3 is 13 residues long.

This clone was picked up a small number of times. For the CDR3, the DNA is TGTGCCAGCAGCCAGGCCCCAACCCCGAGATTAGCACCCCTCCACTTT. Its protein product is CASSQAPTPRLAPLHF. The chain is built from TRBV7-6 and TRBJ1-6; the D is unclear. Germline CDR1 is SGHVS and CDR2 is FNYEAQ. There are 16 residues in the CDR3. V gave up 5 bases and J gave up 11 bases, with 22 bases separating them.

The chain combines TRBV30 with TRBJ1-2; 7 bases align to TRBD1. This CDR3 is 13 amino acids long. J lost 3 bases, V lost 3 bases, and 4 bases had no gene match. CDR1 is GTSNPN, CDR2 SVGIG, per germline (reference sequence). CDR3 in DNA: TGTGCCTGGAGGCCCGGGACAGACTATGGCTACACCTTC. Its translation is CAWRPGTDYGYTF.

The chain recombines TRBV7-2 with TRBJ2-6; no definite D call. Germline CDR1 reads SGHTA; CDR2 reads FQGNSA. The length of the CDR3 is 16 residues. With 1 base removed from V and 0 bases from J, the gap between germline ends came to 7 bases. CDR3 region: CASSLVGTSGANVLTF. As DNA, the CDR3 is TGTGCCAGCAGCTTAGTTGGCACCTCTGGGGCCAACGTCCTGACTTTC.

The chain recombines TRBV30 with TRBJ2-3, with 7 bases matching TRBD2. The CDR3 spans 12 residues. J lost 4 bases, V lost 5 bases, and 3 bases had no gene match. Per germline, CDR1 GTSNPN and CDR2 SVGIG (reference sequence). In DNA, the CDR3 is TGTGCCTGGGATGGGGGGGCAGATACGCAGTATTTT. It translates to CAWDGGADTQYF.

CDR3 bases: TGTGCCAGCAGCCCCGGGGGAATGAACACTGAAGCTTTCTTT. It encodes CASSPGGMNTEAFF. V and J are TRBV7-2 and TRBJ1-1, with a tentative D call TRBD1 (5 bases). V shed 5 bases and J shed 0 bases, with 10 bases lying between them. The length of the CDR3 is 14 residues. Germline V gene data show CDR1 as SGHTA and CDR2 as FQGNSA.

This clone is a singleton in its sample. The chain couples TRBV7-3 to TRBJ2-1; 7 bases match TRBD2. Losses at the gene ends were 5 bases for V and 2 bases for J; bases not matched to a gene: 9. CDR3 size: 16 residues. The germline gives CDR1 SGHTA, CDR2 FQGTGA. The CDR3 region is CASSPSTSAAYNEQFF. The DNA for the CDR3 is TGTGCCAGCAGCCCAAGCACTAGCGCGGCCTACAATGAGCAGTTCTTC.

This sequence joins TRBV4-1 and TRBJ2-2; the match to TRBD1 covers 9 bases. From germline, CDR1 is MGHRA and CDR2 YSYEKL. The CDR3 extends over 18 amino acids. With 1 base clipped from V and 3 bases from J, the junction kept 9 bases outside the gene matches. CDR3 in amino acids: CASSQVPGQGFYTGELFF. CDR3 coding DNA: TGCGCCAGCAGCCAAGTTCCAGGACAGGGGTTTTACACCGGGGAGCTGTTTTTT.